This TCR beta chain was captured by sequencing in a study of OX40 agonist ivuxolimab in advanced cancers. Study summary: Partial responses were achieved by three patients: one hepatocellular carcinoma, two cutaneous melanoma.

Here immunoSEQ multiplex PCR was the method, and the copy in TCRdb shows in-frame clones only, minus some. The data contain 60,000 to 65,000 clones, 80% to 90% of them seen just once; the ten biggest clones take up 10% to 11%. Whole-study findings and limits: At 0.1 to 3.0 mg/kg and by week 6, clonal expansion occurred in CD4+ and CD8+ blood T cells. Relative to CD4+ cells, CD8+ T cells on average had more expanded clones.

Notes on this clone: Antigen: not known.

Sequenced material: CD4+ or CD8+ T cells sorted from blood, taken in a trial of the OX40 agonist ivuxolimab. The TCR comes from an adult with an advanced solid tumor such as melanoma, head and neck, liver or kidney cancer.

Here the CDR3 reads CASSLPPGHEGDTQYF. DNA of the CDR3: TGTGCCAGCAGTCTCCCCCCCGGGCACGAGGGAGATACGCAGTATTTT. This chain joins TRBV28 and TRBJ2-3; D might be TRBD2 (5 bases). CDR1 is MDHEN and CDR2 is SYDVKM in the germline V gene. V gave up 5 bases and J gave up 5 bases, with 20 bases separating them. CDR3 length: 16 amino acids.